The 20 T cell receptor beta chains in this list originate from one sample, sequenced in a study of cytomegalovirus exposure and HLA in healthy donors. PCR used 60 Vbeta primers and 13 Jbeta primers. Profiling relied on immunoSEQ multiplex PCR, and the TCRdb table lists in-frame clones only, not all of them. The sample shows about 180,000 clones, roughly four fifths of them seen only once. The sample was PBMCs. The origin of the receptors is a woman younger than 30 in good health and CMV-seropositive.

The chain joins TRBV6-4 to TRBJ2-2, with 8 positions matching TRBD1. CDR1 MRHNA and CDR2 SNTAGT come from the germline V gene. The ends lost 6 bases at V and 6 bases at J; junction bases unmatched: 3. The CDR3 contains 13 residues. The CDR3 DNA sequence: TGTGCCAGCAGACAGGGGGAGGCCGGGGAGCTGTTTTTT. Its translation is CASRQGEAGELFF.

About this clone: Additional DNA sequences in this sample encode the identical CDR3. The chain recombines TRBV5-1 with TRBJ1-2, with a weak D call TRBD1 (6 bases). With 4 bases removed from V and 0 bases from J, the gap between germline ends came to 10 bases. Germline lookup yields CDR1 SGHRS and CDR2 YFSETQ. CDR3 length equals 14 residues. The CDR3 nucleotides are TGCGCCAGCAGCCCGGACAGCTCTAACTATGGCTACACCTTC. It encodes CASSPDSSNYGYTF.

The genes are TRBV11-1 and TRBJ1-1; D ambiguous. Germline values: CDR1 SGHAT, CDR2 FQDESV (reference sequence). CDR3 length equals 15 residues. Trimming removed 1 base from V and 1 base from J, with 10 bases in between. CDR3 coding DNA: TGTGCCAGCAGCTTAGTCGTCGGGTGGAACACTGAAGCTTTCTTT. Its protein product is CASSLVVGWNTEAFF.

V gene TRBV10-3 combines with J gene TRBJ1-1, with 8 bases lining up with TRBD1. J was trimmed by 11 bases and V by 7 bases; bases with no gene match: 12. The CDR3 extends over 13 amino acids. Germline lookup yields CDR1 ENHRY and CDR2 SYGVKD. The DNA for the CDR3 is TGTGCCATCAAGACCAGGGGGCCCCACGGGGCTTTCTTT. It translates to CAIKTRGPHGAFF.

The chain has TRBV7-6 and TRBJ2-1, with TRBD2 matching over 8 bases. CDR1 is SGHVS and CDR2 is FNYEAQ in the germline V gene. J was trimmed by 7 bases and V by 5 bases; bases with no gene match: 10. This CDR3 is 15 amino acids long. CDR3 nucleotide sequence: TGTGCCAGCAGCGTATCTAGCGGGTTGAGTAATGAGCAGTTCTTC. Its translation is CASSVSSGLSNEQFF.

This chain links TRBV6-1 with TRBJ1-5; TRBD1 is a possible D gene (6 bases). The germline V gene encodes CDR1 MNHNS and CDR2 SASEGT. Between the trimmed V and J ends, which lost 2 bases and 11 bases, there was a span of 22 bases. CDR3 length: 16 amino acids. This chain's CDR3 is CASSEQPQGPMSAQHF. The CDR3 region has the DNA TGTGCCAGCAGTGAACAGCCGCAGGGGCCCATGTCGGCCCAGCATTTT.

This chain connects TRBV7-8 to TRBJ1-3; D unresolved. Between the trimmed V and J ends, which lost 8 bases and 0 bases, there was a span of 8 bases. In germline, CDR1 is SGHVS, CDR2 FQNEAQ. The CDR3 extends over 13 amino acids. CDR3 nucleotide sequence: TGTGCCAGCGAAGAGAGCTCTGGAAACACCATATATTTT. Its translation is CASEESSGNTIYF. Variable domain in full (rest from reference TRBV7-8 and TRBJ1-3): GAGVSQSPRYKVAKRGQDVALRCDPISGHVSLFWYQQALGQGPEFLTYFQNEAQLDKSGLPSDRFFAERPEGSVSTLKIQRTQQEDSAVYLCASEESSGNTIYFGEGSWLTVV.

The V gene is TRBV28, the J gene TRBJ2-7; possible D gene TRBD1, 5 bases. Germline CDR1 MDHEN, CDR2 SYDVKM. The length of the CDR3 is 11 residues. The ends were cut back, 9 bases at V and 3 bases at J, with 9 bases in the middle. CDR3 DNA: TGTGCCAGTGGGGCCCTCTACGAGCAGTACTTC. Translation gives CASGALYEQYF.

Only one count was recorded for this clone. The CDR3 sequence: CASSQALPEKLFF. In DNA, the CDR3 is TGCGCCAGCAGCCAAGCCCTTCCTGAAAAACTGTTTTTT. The V gene is TRBV4-1, the J gene TRBJ1-4; D not certain. V lost 1 base and J 7 bases, leaving 7 bases between the germline ends. CDR1 is MGHRA and CDR2 is YSYEKL in the germline V gene. The CDR3 extends over 13 amino acids.

This chain uses TRBV11-2 with TRBJ2-7; no firm D call. The V gene lost 1 base and the J gene lost 2 bases, with 6 bases spanning the gap. CDR3 size: 13 residues. Germline CDR1 reads SGHAT; CDR2 reads FQNNGV. CDR3: CASSLASAYEQYF. The CDR3, as DNA: TGTGCCAGCAGCTTAGCCTCCGCCTACGAGCAGTACTTC.

V and J are TRBV15 and TRBJ1-3; D gene ambiguous. Germline CDR1 LNHNV, CDR2 YYDKDF (reference sequence). The CDR3 loop spans 15 amino acids. Between the trimmed V and J ends, which lost 0 bases and 4 bases, there was a span of 10 bases. Here the CDR3 DNA reads TGTGCCACCAGCAGAGATCTAGCAGCCGGAAACACCATATATTTT. It is translated as CATSRDLAAGNTIYF.

The rearrangement links TRBV10-1 to TRBJ2-3; 8 positions agree with TRBD2. CDR3 size: 13 residues. Germline CDR1 WNHNN, CDR2 SYGVQD (reference sequence). After removal of 8 bases from V and 4 bases from J, the junction contained 5 bases not matched to a gene. The CDR3 spells CASRGGQSDTQYF. For the CDR3, the DNA is TGCGCCAGCCGGGGGGGCCAGTCAGATACGCAGTATTTT.

This clone was observed a handful of times. This chain uses TRBV27 with TRBJ1-4; 7 bases fit TRBD1. Per the germline V gene, CDR1 is MNHEY and CDR2 is SMNVEV (reference sequence). The V and J ends lost 4 bases and 5 bases, in that order; junction bases with no gene match: 4. The CDR3 runs to 14 residues. The DNA for the CDR3 is TGTGCCAGCAGTTCGGGACAGACAAATGAAAAACTGTTTTTT. Its translation: CASSSGQTNEKLFF.

V and J are TRBV7-9 and TRBJ1-1; no definite D call. Germline CDR1 reads SEHNR; CDR2 reads FQNEAQ (reference sequence). The V end was cut by 3 bases, the J end by 8 bases, with 16 bases between. The CDR3 extends over 14 amino acids. CDR3 in DNA: TGTGCCAGCAGCTTCGACGCCTTGACGACAGAAGCTTTCTTT. As protein: CASSFDALTTEAFF. The full variable domain, completed using reference TRBV7-9 and TRBJ1-1, is DTGVSQNPRHKITKRGQNVTFRCDPISEHNRLYWYRQTLGQGPEFLTYFQNEAQLEKSRLLSDRFSAERPKGSFSTLEIQRTEQGDSAMYLCASSFDALTTEAFFGQGTRLTVV.

The chain has TRBV7-9 and TRBJ2-5; 11 nucleotides match TRBD2. The germline gives CDR1 SEHNR, CDR2 FQNEAQ (reference sequence). The CDR3 is 15 residues long. The V gene end was trimmed by 5 bases and the J gene end by 4 bases; junction bases not matched to a gene: 6. CDR3 in amino acids: CASSNPGTSGETQYF. Written as DNA, the CDR3 is TGTGCCAGCAGCAACCCAGGGACTAGCGGAGAGACCCAGTACTTC.

The chain combines TRBV6-1 with TRBJ1-3; D remains ambiguous. V shed 0 bases and J shed 3 bases, with 12 bases lying between them. Germline V gives CDR1 MNHNS, CDR2 SASEGT. CDR3 length: 16 residues. In nucleotides, the CDR3 is TGTGCCAGCAGTGAAGCCGCACAGCCGTTTGGAAACACCATATATTTT. Amino acids: CASSEAAQPFGNTIYF.

This chain uses TRBV18 with TRBJ2-7; 10 nucleotides align to TRBD1. Germline CDR1 and CDR2: KGHSH and LQKENI. This CDR3 is 15 amino acids long. The trim removed 4 bases at V and 3 bases at J, leaving 6 bases unmatched. Here the CDR3 DNA reads TGTGCCAGCTCACGGACGACAGGGGGCCACTACGAGCAGTACTTC. Protein: CASSRTTGGHYEQYF.

This chain links TRBV5-1 with TRBJ2-1; D might be TRBD2 (7 bases). The CDR3 runs 17 residues. V was cut by 3 bases and J by 3 bases, with 19 bases left in between. The V gene's germline CDR1 is SGHRS and CDR2 YFSETQ. CDR3 DNA: TGCGCCAGCAGCTCAAGCGTGGGGGGGGCGAGCTACAATGAGCAGTTCTTC. Translated: CASSSSVGGASYNEQFF.

This clone was detected only a few times. V and J are TRBV10-3 and TRBJ2-5; 7 nucleotides line up with TRBD1. V lost 5 bases, J lost 3 bases, and 3 bases stayed unmatched. The CDR3 runs to 13 residues. The germline V gene has CDR1 ENHRY and CDR2 SYGVKD. The CDR3 spells CAISRDSEETQYF. For the CDR3, the DNA is TGTGCCATCAGTAGGGACAGTGAAGAGACCCAGTACTTC.

This sequence joins TRBV28 and TRBJ1-5; D might be TRBD1 (5 bases). The V and J ends lost 4 bases and 2 bases respectively, with 12 bases between them. Looked up from germline, CDR1 is MDHEN and CDR2 is SYDVKM. The CDR3 extends over 15 amino acids. The CDR3 nucleotides read TGTGCCAGCAGTTCCCAGGGTAAGGGCAATCAGCCCCAGCATTTT. It codes for CASSSQGKGNQPQHF.